Each of the 5 T cell receptor beta chains below was sequenced from the same sample in a study of identifying expanded T cells in peripheral blood. Repertoires were generated with immunoSEQ multiplex PCR, while TCRdb's copy carries only in-frame clones and drops some. The table records about 85,000 clones, around 91% of them present only once. The source material was blood. These receptors were collected from a person aged 18-69 years in good health.

The gene calls are TRBV28 and TRBJ2-7; a weak D match, TRBD2 (6 bases). The CDR3 contains 17 residues. Trimming took 7 bases from V and 2 from J, leaving 24 bases between them. Germline loops: CDR1 MDHEN, CDR2 SYDVKM. The CDR3 here is CASTHRPAGKVTYEQYF. CDR3 sequence (DNA): TGTGCCAGCACCCACCGGCCAGCGGGTAAGGTAACCTACGAGCAGTACTTC.

This clone was recorded only once. The chain links TRBV27 to TRBJ2-7, with TRBD1 matching over 8 bases. Looked up from germline, CDR1 is MNHEY and CDR2 is SMNVEV (reference sequence). Unmatched junction bases numbered 23, after V lost 4 bases and J lost 3 bases. CDR3 length: 20 residues. CDR3 sequence reads: CASSSTQNLGQGSLFYEQYF. CDR3 nucleotides: TGTGCCAGCAGTTCCACTCAGAACCTTGGACAGGGATCGCTTTTCTACGAGCAGTACTTC.

V is TRBV9 and J is TRBJ1-5; D gene uncertain. The CDR3 has 15 residues. The germline V gene encodes CDR1 SGDLS and CDR2 YYNGEE. With 3 bases removed from V and 3 bases from J, the gap between germline ends came to 13 bases. For the CDR3, the DNA is TGTGCCAGCAGCGCAAGCGGGATTTCCAATCAGCCCCAGCATTTT. Its protein product is CASSASGISNQPQHF.

The chain is built from TRBV4-1 and TRBJ1-4, with D uncertain. This CDR3 is built from 17 residues. Deletions cut 8 bases from V and 0 bases from J, with 19 bases between. CDR1 and CDR2 (germline): MGHRA, YSYEKL. CDR3 DNA sequence: TGCGCCAGCGCGAGGTCTCCGCCAGACTCAACTAATGAAAAACTGTTTTTT. Translation gives CASARSPPDSTNEKLFF.

This clone was picked up one time. This sequence joins TRBV2 and TRBJ2-3, with TRBD2 matching 8 bases. J was trimmed by 3 bases and V by 5 bases; bases with no gene match: 4. Germline lookup yields CDR1 SNHLY and CDR2 FYNNEI. The CDR3 sequence is 14 residues long. CDR3 bases: TGTGCCAGCAGTCTGGGACTAGGAACAGATACGCAGTATTTT. Protein: CASSLGLGTDTQYF.